The 6 T cell receptor beta chains below were found in one sample sequenced in a study of T cells in Graves' hyperthyroidism and ophthalmopathy. There were TCR beta CDR3 regions amplified from RNA transcripts. Researchers ran a first-round RT-PCR on the TCR CDR3 using the HTBI primer set. One entry per CDR3 protein results from TCRdb running MiXCR on the multiplex PCR reads. In the table there are 600,000 to 650,000 distinct CDR3 sequences, roughly 16% of which are singletons. Specimen: blood. The source is a woman aged 25 to 39 with Graves' hyperthyroidism.

Many counts were recorded for this clonotype. V is TRBV5-1 and J is TRBJ1-1; D gene uncertain. Germline V gene data show CDR1 as SGHRS and CDR2 as YFSETQ. Trimming stripped 1 base from V and 0 bases from J, with 7 bases between. The CDR3 is made up of 14 amino acids. The CDR3 region has the DNA TGCGCCAGCAGCTTGTCCAGTCTGAACACTGAAGCTTTCTTT. This sequence encodes CASSLSSLNTEAFF.

This chain connects TRBV28 to TRBJ1-4; TRBD1 matches at 9 bases. Trimming at V came to 5 bases and at J to 8 bases, leaving 9 bases not matched to a gene. Germline CDR1 reads MDHEN; CDR2 reads SYDVKM. The CDR3 sequence is 15 residues long. The CDR3 sequence: CASSGQGRDWEKLFF. Written as DNA, the CDR3 is TGTGCCAGCAGTGGACAGGGGCGGGATTGGGAAAAACTGTTTTTT.

This clonotype showed up many times. The rearrangement uses TRBV6-5 and TRBJ1-2; D not resolved. The CDR3 covers 15 residues. V was clipped by 0 bases and J by 8 bases, with 16 bases between them. CDR1 MNHEY and CDR2 SVGAGI come from the germline V gene. The CDR3 region has the DNA TGTGCCAGCAGTTACTCTCCGTTAGATTCGAAGGGCTACACCTTC. Its translation: CASSYSPLDSKGYTF.

This clonotype was seen at least ten times. The V and J genes are TRBV20-1 and TRBJ2-1; no firm D call. Germline values: CDR1 DFQATT, CDR2 SNEGSKA (reference sequence). This CDR3 contains 13 residues. V was clipped by 7 bases and J by 6 bases, with 16 bases between them. This chain's CDR3 is CSEKARTGNEQFF. The DNA of the CDR3 is TGCAGTGAGAAAGCGAGAACCGGCAATGAGCAGTTCTTC.

This clonotype showed up many times. As DNA, the CDR3 is TGTGCCTGGAGTGACAGGACAGGGAAGTCCTACAATGAGCAGTTCTTC. It encodes CAWSDRTGKSYNEQFF. The chain recombines TRBV30 with TRBJ2-1; 8 bases are shared with TRBD1. With 1 base clipped from V and 1 base from J, the junction kept 6 bases outside the gene matches. Looked up from germline, CDR1 is GTSNPN and CDR2 is SVGIG (reference sequence). The CDR3 contains 16 residues.

The chain employs TRBV12-3 or TRBV12-4 and TRBJ2-3, with TRBD2 identical over 7 bases. This CDR3 has 18 amino acids. J lost 1 base, V lost 6 bases, and 16 bases had no gene match. This CDR3 is CASSPVGGRGLGTDTQYF. The CDR3 DNA follows: TGTGCCAGCAGCCCCGTTGGGGGGAGGGGCCTCGGCACAGATACGCAGTATTTT.